This TCR beta chain was captured by sequencing in a study of blood T cell repertoires in COVID-19. The wider study: From T cells, B-cell-depleted T cells, or PBMCs came the material, which was cDNA or gDNA.

Sequenced by immunoSEQ multiplex PCR; TCRdb stores in-frame clones only, minus some. Altogether approximately 12,000 clones are present, 80% to 90% being singletons, with the ten largest covering under 5%. The length of the CDR3 is 16 residues. The ends were cut back, 3 bases at V and 1 base at J, with 12 bases in the middle. Per the germline V gene, CDR1 is SGHNT and CDR2 is YENEEA. The rearrangement joins TRBV11-3 to TRBJ2-2; D not certain. The source is a woman in her sixties with acute or convalescent COVID-19. The sample was peripheral blood. The CDR3 nucleotides are TGTGCCAGCAGCTTCCCGGCTAGGAGGAACACCGGGGAGCTGTTTTTT. As protein: CASSFPARRNTGELFF.